What follows describes a single T cell receptor beta chain. This CDR3 comprises 17 residues. CDR1 is SGHKS and CDR2 is YYEKEE in the germline V gene (reference sequence). The authors ran a second PCR of 7 to 11 cycles using a sample-barcoded 5' primer and a J-beta primer mix. TCRdb ran MiXCR on the 5' RACE reads and lists one entry per CDR3 protein. The sample carries about 800,000 distinct CDR3 sequences, roughly 64% recorded once. These data are taken from a study of blood T cells in healthy people across ages. PBMCs, at least 6 million per sample, were isolated. This TCR was recovered from a man younger than 40 in good health. The sample taken for sequencing was blood. The chain uses TRBV5-5 and TRBJ2-1; 7 nucleotides line up with TRBD2. The DNA end is a closer match to TRBJ2-7, so the J assignment may be wrong. The CDR3 protein is CASSPSLAETGGNEQYF. CDR3 bases: TGTGCCAGCAGCCCATCCCTAGCGGAAACAGGTGGGAACGAGCAGTACTTC.